Listed here are 15 T cell receptor beta chains from one sample, sequenced in a study of blood T cells in healthy people across ages. The second PCR ran about 6 to 11 cycles with a sample-barcoded 5' primer and J-beta primers. Each CDR3 protein is one row after TCRdb ran MiXCR on the 5' RACE reads. Of more than 700,000 distinct CDR3 sequences listed, roughly 50% are singletons. What was sequenced was blood. These TCRs come from a man aged 80 or over in good health.

This clonotype showed up many times. This chain links TRBV7-3 with TRBJ2-5; the D gene is possibly TRBD2 (6 bases). Deletions cut 2 bases from V and 5 bases from J, with 9 bases between. The CDR3 extends over 13 amino acids. Per the germline V gene, CDR1 is SGHTA and CDR2 is FQGTGA. The chain's CDR3 is CASSLGGKETQYF. The CDR3, as DNA: TGTGCCAGCAGCTTAGGCGGGAAGGAGACCCAGTACTTC. The whole variable domain, remainder taken from reference TRBV7-3 and TRBJ2-5, is GAGVSQTPSNKVTEKGKYVELRCDPISGHTALYWYRQSLGQGPEFLIYFQGTGAADDSGLPNDRFFAVRPEGSVSTLKIQRTERGDSAVYLCASSLGGKETQYFGPGTRLLVL.

This clonotype turned up a few times. This sequence joins TRBV29-1 and TRBJ2-5; no firm D call. The V gene's germline CDR1 is SQVTM and CDR2 ANQGSEA. Trimming cost V 5 bases and J 1 base, with 8 bases left between them. The CDR3 length is 12 residues. The CDR3 DNA sequence: TGCAGCGTTAGTGTCCTCCAAGAGACCCAGTACTTC. Protein product: CSVSVLQETQYF.

The chain combines TRBV12-3 or TRBV12-4 with TRBJ2-7; TRBD2 matches at 9 bases. Losses at the gene ends were 5 bases for V and 1 base for J; bases not matched to a gene: 6. The CDR3 consists of 15 residues. In DNA form, the CDR3 reads TGTGCCAGCAGTCCTAGCGGGATGGGGTCCTACGAGCAGTACTTC. It encodes CASSPSGMGSYEQYF.

This chain joins TRBV15 and TRBJ2-1, with 8 bases fitting TRBD2. J lost 9 bases, V lost 0 bases, and 7 bases had no gene match. This CDR3 region has 15 residues. The germline V gene encodes CDR1 LNHNV and CDR2 YYDKDF (reference sequence). The chain's CDR3 is CATSRELGLGSEQFF. The CDR3 DNA reads TGTGCCACCAGCAGAGAATTGGGACTAGGGAGTGAGCAGTTCTTC.

The chain links TRBV29-1 to TRBJ1-2; D not resolved. With 0 bases removed from V and 8 bases from J, the gap between germline ends came to 13 bases. Germline CDR1 reads SQVTM; CDR2 reads ANQGSEA. This CDR3 has 13 residues. CDR3 in amino acids: CSVEDRLPIGYTF. The CDR3 region has the DNA TGCAGCGTTGAAGACCGACTTCCTATCGGCTACACCTTC.

This clonotype was counted a few times. The chain has TRBV10-3 and TRBJ1-6, with unresolved D. In germline, CDR1 is ENHRY, CDR2 SYGVKD. Trimming removed 7 bases from V and 5 bases from J, with 9 bases in between. The CDR3 has 13 amino acids. The CDR3 region is CAIMRQDNSPLHF. DNA for the CDR3: TGTGCCATCATGAGGCAGGATAATTCACCCCTCCACTTT.

This chain uses TRBV6-1 with TRBJ2-1; 12 bases match TRBD1. Germline V gene data show CDR1 as MNHNS and CDR2 as SASEGT. The V gene end was trimmed by 7 bases and the J gene end by 8 bases; junction bases not matched to a gene: 9. This CDR3 spans 15 amino acids. DNA for the CDR3: TGTGCCAGCATGTTCCGGGACAGGGGGCCGGATGAGCAGTTCTTC. Its translation is CASMFRDRGPDEQFF.

The chain joins TRBV29-1 to TRBJ2-1; D unresolved. Germline V gives CDR1 SQVTM, CDR2 ANQGSEA. This CDR3 contains 12 residues. Trimming cost V 0 bases and J 9 bases, with 9 bases left between them. The CDR3 spells CSVEDLGIEQFF. In DNA form, the CDR3 reads TGCAGCGTTGAAGATCTTGGGATTGAGCAGTTCTTC.

V usage is TRBV4-1 and J usage is TRBJ2-3; 12 positions match TRBD2. The germline CDR1 and CDR2 sequences are MGHRA and YSYEKL. The V segment lost 0 bases and the J segment 2 bases; nucleotides outside the gene matches: 3. The CDR3 covers 17 residues. CDR3 region: CASSQDGLAGPTDTQYF. The CDR3 coding sequence is TGCGCCAGCAGCCAAGATGGACTAGCGGGGCCCACAGATACGCAGTATTTT.

Only a few counts were recorded for this clonotype. The chain carries TRBV6-6 and TRBJ2-7; 10 bases map to TRBD2. Trimming cost V 6 bases and J 3 bases; bases outside gene matches: 8. The CDR3 has 15 amino acids. In germline, CDR1 is MNHNY, CDR2 SVGAGI (reference sequence). The CDR3 DNA reads TGTGCCAGCAGCCCCGAGGCTAGCGGGAGCTACGAGCAGTACTTC. This translates into CASSPEASGSYEQYF.

This clonotype has a handful of counts. The V call is TRBV29-1, the J call TRBJ2-7; the match to TRBD1 covers 11 bases. J gave up 5 bases and V 2 bases, and 8 bases lay outside the gene matches. The CDR3 is made up of 15 amino acids. The germline V gene encodes CDR1 SQVTM and CDR2 ANQGSEA. Here the CDR3 reads CSVESSGQGANEQYF. DNA for the CDR3: TGCAGCGTTGAAAGCTCCGGACAGGGGGCCAACGAGCAGTACTTC.

This clonotype was seen a few times. The chain links TRBV13 to TRBJ2-1; 12 bases are a match to TRBD2. The CDR3 length is 20 residues. Unmatched junction bases numbered 18, after V lost 5 bases and J lost 4 bases. Per germline, CDR1 PRHDT and CDR2 FYEKMQ (reference sequence). The CDR3 DNA sequence: TGTGCCAGCAGCATCACCCTCGGACTAGCGGGACCAGGGTCATACAATGAGCAGTTCTTC. This encodes CASSITLGLAGPGSYNEQFF.

V usage is TRBV6-4 and J usage is TRBJ1-5, with D maybe TRBD1 (6 bases). V dropped 6 bases and J dropped 6 bases, with 15 bases sitting between them. Germline CDR1 reads MRHNA; CDR2 reads SNTAGT. The CDR3 runs 14 residues. CDR3 in amino acids: CASSVQGGTQPQHF. The CDR3 nucleotides are TGTGCCAGCAGCGTACAGGGCGGGACTCAGCCCCAGCATTTT.

This chain connects TRBV24-1 to TRBJ2-1; 10 bases map to TRBD1. The V gene end was trimmed by 7 bases and the J gene end by 7 bases; junction bases not matched to a gene: 6. CDR3 length: 14 residues. Germline-derived CDR1 and CDR2 are KGHDR and SFDVKD. The CDR3 loop reads CATSSRDRGNEQFF. The CDR3 DNA is TGTGCCACCAGCTCCCGGGACAGGGGAAATGAGCAGTTCTTC.

This chain joins TRBV5-5 and TRBJ2-3, with 7 bases lining up with TRBD1. V lost 0 bases to trimming and J lost 8 bases; unmatched junction nucleotides: 9. Germline V gene lookup returns CDR1 SGHKS and CDR2 YYEKEE (reference sequence). The CDR3 runs to 15 residues. The CDR3 loop is CASSLEGSRGFTQYF. The CDR3 DNA sequence: TGTGCCAGCAGCTTGGAGGGATCCAGGGGGTTTACGCAGTATTTT. Supplemented by reference TRBV5-5 and TRBJ2-3, the full variable domain reads DAGVTQSPTHLIKTRGQQVTLRCSPISGHKSVSWYQQVLGQGPQFIFQYYEKEERGRGNFPDRFSARQFPNYSSELNVNALLLGDSALYLCASSLEGSRGFTQYFGPGTRLTVL.